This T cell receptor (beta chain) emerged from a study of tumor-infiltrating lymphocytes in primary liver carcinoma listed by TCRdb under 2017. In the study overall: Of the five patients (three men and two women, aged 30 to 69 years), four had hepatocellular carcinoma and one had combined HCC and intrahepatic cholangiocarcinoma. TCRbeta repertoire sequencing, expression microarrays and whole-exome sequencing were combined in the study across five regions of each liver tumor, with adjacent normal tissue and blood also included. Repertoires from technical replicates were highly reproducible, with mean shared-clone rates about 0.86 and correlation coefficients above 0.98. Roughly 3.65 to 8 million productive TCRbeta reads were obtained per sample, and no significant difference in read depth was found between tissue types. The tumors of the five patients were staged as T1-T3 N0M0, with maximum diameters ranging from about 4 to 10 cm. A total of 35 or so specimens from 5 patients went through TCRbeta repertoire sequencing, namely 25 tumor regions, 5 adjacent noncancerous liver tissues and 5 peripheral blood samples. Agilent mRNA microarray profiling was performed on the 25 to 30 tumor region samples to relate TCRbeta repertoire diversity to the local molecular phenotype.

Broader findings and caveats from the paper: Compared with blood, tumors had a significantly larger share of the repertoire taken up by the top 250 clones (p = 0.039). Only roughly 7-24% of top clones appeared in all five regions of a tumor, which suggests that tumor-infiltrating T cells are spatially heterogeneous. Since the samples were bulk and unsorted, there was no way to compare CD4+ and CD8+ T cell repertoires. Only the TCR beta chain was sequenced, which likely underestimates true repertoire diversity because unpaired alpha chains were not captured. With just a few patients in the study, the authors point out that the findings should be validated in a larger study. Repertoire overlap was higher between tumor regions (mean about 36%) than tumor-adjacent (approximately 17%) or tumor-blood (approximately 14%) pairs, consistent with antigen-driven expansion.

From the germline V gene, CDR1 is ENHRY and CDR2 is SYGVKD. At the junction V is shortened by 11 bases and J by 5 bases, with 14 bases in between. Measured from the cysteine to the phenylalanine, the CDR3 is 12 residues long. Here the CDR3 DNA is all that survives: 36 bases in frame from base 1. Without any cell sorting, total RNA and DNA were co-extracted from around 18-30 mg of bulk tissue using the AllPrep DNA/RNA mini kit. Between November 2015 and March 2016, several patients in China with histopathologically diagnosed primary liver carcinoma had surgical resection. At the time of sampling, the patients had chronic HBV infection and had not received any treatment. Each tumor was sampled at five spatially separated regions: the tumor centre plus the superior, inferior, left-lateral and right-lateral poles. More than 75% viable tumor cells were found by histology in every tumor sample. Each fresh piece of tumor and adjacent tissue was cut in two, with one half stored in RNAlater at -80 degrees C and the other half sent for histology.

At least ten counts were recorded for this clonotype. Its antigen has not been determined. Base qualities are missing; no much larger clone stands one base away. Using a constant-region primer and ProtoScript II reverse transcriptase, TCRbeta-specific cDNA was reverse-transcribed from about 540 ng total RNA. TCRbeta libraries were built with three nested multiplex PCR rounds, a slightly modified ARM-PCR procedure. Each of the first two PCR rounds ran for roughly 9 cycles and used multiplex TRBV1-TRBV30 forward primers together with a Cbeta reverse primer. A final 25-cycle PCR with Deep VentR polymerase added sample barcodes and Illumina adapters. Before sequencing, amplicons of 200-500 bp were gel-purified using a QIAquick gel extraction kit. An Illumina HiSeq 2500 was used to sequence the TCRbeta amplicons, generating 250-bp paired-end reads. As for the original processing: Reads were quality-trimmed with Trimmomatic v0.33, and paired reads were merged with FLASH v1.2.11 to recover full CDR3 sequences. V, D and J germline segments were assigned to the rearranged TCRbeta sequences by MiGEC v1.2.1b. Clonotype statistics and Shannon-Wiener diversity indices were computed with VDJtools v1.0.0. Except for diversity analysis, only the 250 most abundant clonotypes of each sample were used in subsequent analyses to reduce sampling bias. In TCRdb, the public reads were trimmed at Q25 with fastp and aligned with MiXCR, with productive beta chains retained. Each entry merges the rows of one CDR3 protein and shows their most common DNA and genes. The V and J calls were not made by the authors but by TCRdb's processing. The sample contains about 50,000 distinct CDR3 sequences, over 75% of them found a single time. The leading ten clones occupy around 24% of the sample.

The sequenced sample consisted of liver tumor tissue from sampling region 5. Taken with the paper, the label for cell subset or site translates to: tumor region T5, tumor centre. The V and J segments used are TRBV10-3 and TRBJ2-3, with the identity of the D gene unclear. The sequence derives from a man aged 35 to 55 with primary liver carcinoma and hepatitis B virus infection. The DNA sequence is TGTGCCTGTGGTAATGAGATAGATACGCAGTATTTT. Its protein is CACGNEIDTQYF.